What follows are 31 T cell receptor beta chains derived from one specimen sequenced in a study of blood T cell repertoires in COVID-19. Generated by immunoSEQ multiplex PCR, the TCRdb table keeps only in-frame clones and is missing some. The top ten clones hold about 10% of a sample with 250,000 to 300,000 clones, approximately 91% of them seen once. The source material was peripheral blood. The origin of the receptors is a woman aged 25 to 45 with COVID-19, enrolled during active disease.

This sequence joins TRBV30 and TRBJ1-5, with 9 bases lining up with TRBD1. J gave up 3 bases and V 2 bases, and 5 bases lay outside the gene matches. Germline V gives CDR1 GTSNPN, CDR2 SVGIG (reference sequence). The CDR3 has 15 amino acids. CDR3 DNA sequence: TGTGCCTGGAGTCTCACAGGGGGCTTCAATCAGCCCCAGCATTTT. This encodes CAWSLTGGFNQPQHF.

The chain is built from TRBV28 and TRBJ1-4, with a tentative D call TRBD1 (6 bases). With 5 bases removed from V and 4 bases from J, the gap between germline ends came to 14 bases. CDR1 is MDHEN and CDR2 is SYDVKM in the germline V gene. CDR3 length: 15 amino acids. The DNA of the CDR3 is TGTGCCAGCAGTATAGGACAGCCCGGTAATGAAAAACTGTTTTTT. Its protein is CASSIGQPGNEKLFF.

This clone was observed once. The rearrangement links TRBV27 to TRBJ2-3; 10 nucleotides match TRBD2. J gave up 13 bases and V 5 bases, and 9 bases lay outside the gene matches. Germline values: CDR1 MNHEY, CDR2 SMNVEV (reference sequence). The CDR3 is made up of 13 amino acids. The CDR3 region has the DNA TGTGCCAGCAGTCCAGGACTAGCGGTAGAGAAGTATTTT. Translating it yields CASSPGLAVEKYF.

CDR3 residues: CASSLYVRDRGYEQYF. Here the CDR3 DNA reads TGTGCCAGCAGTTTATACGTCCGGGACAGGGGCTACGAGCAGTACTTC. The V call is TRBV28, the J call TRBJ2-7, with 10 nucleotides matching TRBD1. The CDR3 totals 16 residues. J was trimmed by 3 bases and V by 1 base; bases with no gene match: 6. Germline lookup yields CDR1 MDHEN and CDR2 SYDVKM.

The V and J genes are TRBV9 and TRBJ2-3; possible D gene TRBD2, 5 bases. V gave up 1 base and J gave up 4 bases, with 22 bases separating them. The CDR3 totals 18 residues. From germline, CDR1 is SGDLS and CDR2 YYNGEE. The CDR3 DNA is TGTGCCAGCAGCGTACGCAGCGGACGGGCGGCAGATTCAGATACGCAGTATTTT. Translation: CASSVRSGRAADSDTQYF.

J is TRBJ1-1 and V is TRBV29-1; the D is unclear. This CDR3 contains 15 residues. The germline V gene encodes CDR1 SQVTM and CDR2 ANQGSEA. V dropped 7 bases and J dropped 5 bases, with 23 bases sitting between them. The CDR3 region has the DNA TGCAGCGGTCGTAGGTCCGGGGATGCGGGGACTGAAGCTTTCTTT. This sequence encodes CSGRRSGDAGTEAFF.

The chain joins TRBV7-8 to TRBJ1-2; the match to TRBD1 covers 9 bases. Germline V gene lookup returns CDR1 SGHVS and CDR2 FQNEAQ. This CDR3 comprises 17 residues. With 5 bases clipped from V and 6 bases from J, the junction kept 16 bases outside the gene matches. The CDR3 DNA sequence: TGTGCCAGCAGCCCAGAGGTCCCCGGGGACAGGGTAAATGGCTACACCTTC. It yields the protein CASSPEVPGDRVNGYTF.

The chain joins TRBV6-5 to TRBJ1-1; TRBD1 is a possible D gene (5 bases). Germline-derived CDR1 and CDR2 are MNHEY and SVGAGI. Trimming stripped 4 bases from V and 3 bases from J, with 12 bases between. The CDR3 loop spans 14 amino acids. The CDR3 coding sequence is TGTGCCAGCAGTTTTTCCAGGGCGGACACTGAAGCTTTCTTT. As protein: CASSFSRADTEAFF.

V is TRBV9 and J is TRBJ2-3; D not resolved. Germline assignment: CDR1 SGDLS and CDR2 YYNGEE. CDR3 length: 12 residues. V shed 2 bases and J shed 6 bases, with 7 bases lying between them. CDR3 nucleotides: TGTGCCAGCAGCGTTAGCCCTGATACGCAGTATTTT. Amino acid sequence: CASSVSPDTQYF.

The CDR3 loop reads CAKEPGLPKETQYF. The CDR3 DNA is TGTGCCAAAGAACCGGGACTACCAAAAGAGACCCAGTACTTC. The gene calls are TRBV12-1 and TRBJ2-5; the DNA was not used to check the table's D call, TRBD2. TRBV12-1 has pseudogene status. This CDR3 contains 14 residues.

The rearrangement uses TRBV28 and TRBJ2-1; perhaps TRBD1 as D (5 bases). The CDR3 runs 13 residues. Germline CDR1 and CDR2: MDHEN and SYDVKM. Trimming took 7 bases from V and 8 from J, leaving 15 bases between them. The CDR3 DNA is TGTGCCAGCACCGAAGGGGTTGTCTATGAGCAGTTCTTC. Its protein is CASTEGVVYEQFF.

The chain employs TRBV11-3 and TRBJ2-1; 13 bases line up with TRBD2. The CDR3 has 15 amino acids. Germline CDR1 and CDR2: SGHNT and YENEEA. J gave up 7 bases and V 4 bases, and 4 bases lay outside the gene matches. The CDR3 DNA sequence: TGTGCCAGCAGCTCGGGACTAGCGGGGTATAATGAGCAGTTCTTC. This codes for CASSSGLAGYNEQFF.

V usage is TRBV4-1 and J usage is TRBJ2-7; D uncertain. Between the trimmed V and J ends, which lost 0 bases and 1 base, there was a span of 7 bases. The CDR3 has 14 amino acids. Looked up from germline, CDR1 is MGHRA and CDR2 is YSYEKL. CDR3 in amino acids: CASSQDVGSYEQYF. The CDR3 DNA sequence: TGCGCCAGCAGCCAAGATGTCGGTTCCTACGAGCAGTACTTC.

The chain links TRBV7-2 to TRBJ1-4, with 9 bases that match TRBD1. V dropped 5 bases and J dropped 5; count of bases not matched to a gene: 3. CDR3 length: 14 residues. Germline V CDR1 and CDR2: SGHTA, FQGNSA. The DNA for the CDR3 is TGTGCCAGCAGCCCCGGGACAGGGAATGAAAAACTGTTTTTT. This encodes CASSPGTGNEKLFF.

The chain carries TRBV30 and TRBJ2-1; 13 bases are a match to TRBD2. The CDR3 runs to 16 residues. V was clipped by 2 bases and J by 9 bases; unmatched bases: 10. Germline V gene lookup returns CDR1 GTSNPN and CDR2 SVGIG (reference sequence). CDR3 DNA: TGTGCCTGGAGTCCCGGCGGACTAGCGGGAGTTGTTGAGCAGTTCTTC. The encoded protein is CAWSPGGLAGVVEQFF.

The chain combines TRBV14 with TRBJ2-4, with D possibly matching TRBD1 (5 bases). CDR3 length: 14 amino acids. CDR1 is SGHDN, CDR2 FVKESK, per germline. V shed 7 bases and J shed 0 bases, with 10 bases lying between them. The CDR3 coding sequence is TGTGCCAGCATCTCAGGGTTAGCCAAAAACATTCAGTACTTC. It translates to CASISGLAKNIQYF.

The CDR3 nucleotides are TGTGCCATCAGACCCACTAGCGACAATGAGCAGTTCTTC. It specifies CAIRPTSDNEQFF. The chain combines TRBV10-3 with TRBJ2-1; 7 positions match TRBD2. Germline assignment: CDR1 ENHRY and CDR2 SYGVKD. CDR3 length: 13 residues. The V segment lost 6 bases and the J segment 5 bases; nucleotides outside the gene matches: 4.

The chain is built from TRBV5-1 and TRBJ2-7; TRBD1 might be the D (6 bases). The ends were cut back, 5 bases at V and 2 bases at J, with 14 bases in the middle. Germline values: CDR1 SGHRS, CDR2 YFSETQ. The CDR3 covers 14 residues. The CDR3 reads CASRRFTGPYEQYF. CDR3 DNA sequence: TGCGCCAGCAGGCGGTTTACAGGGCCCTACGAGCAGTACTTC.

CDR3 amino acids: CASSLEFGRPLGNTEAFF. In DNA, the CDR3 is TGTGCCAGCAGCTTGGAGTTCGGCAGGCCCCTGGGGAACACTGAAGCTTTCTTT. This chain links TRBV5-4 with TRBJ1-1; D unclear. The germline V and J ends were trimmed by 0 bases and 1 base, with 19 bases remaining between them. The germline V gene has CDR1 SGHNT and CDR2 YYREEE (reference sequence). CDR3 length: 18 amino acids.

The genes are TRBV18 and TRBJ2-1, with D tentatively TRBD2 (6 bases). V lost 2 bases, J lost 8 bases, and 22 bases lay in between. The CDR3 runs to 17 residues. CDR1 and CDR2 (germline): KGHSH, LQKENI. CDR3: CASSPGPAGPWPDEQFF. The CDR3 DNA reads as TGTGCCAGCTCACCAGGTCCCGCGGGACCATGGCCCGATGAGCAGTTCTTC.

The V call is TRBV10-1, the J call TRBJ2-2; weak D call: TRBD2 (6 bases). CDR1 and CDR2 from the germline V gene are WNHNN and SYGVQD (reference sequence). The CDR3 is 15 residues long. Deletions cut 6 bases from V and 1 base from J, with 12 bases between. The chain's CDR3 is CASSDGTQNTGELFF. The CDR3 DNA sequence: TGCGCCAGCAGCGACGGGACTCAGAACACCGGGGAGCTGTTTTTT.

The V call is TRBV19, the J call TRBJ2-1; TRBD2 aligns across 9 bases. This CDR3 is 15 amino acids long. Germline CDR1 reads LNHDA; CDR2 reads SQIVND (reference sequence). The V segment lost 5 bases and the J segment 7 bases; nucleotides outside the gene matches: 9. CDR3 in DNA: TGTGCCAGTAGTTTGCGGGAGGGCCCAAGGAATGAGCAGTTCTTC. Translation: CASSLREGPRNEQFF.

The chain couples TRBV30 to TRBJ1-2, with TRBD1 identical over 9 bases. Germline CDR1 GTSNPN, CDR2 SVGIG (reference sequence). Germline trimming cut 3 bases from V and 13 bases from J; bases unmatched to any gene: 9. CDR3 length equals 12 residues. The CDR3 nucleotides read TGTGCCTGGAGCTCCGGGACAGGGCATAGCACCTTC. Protein sequence: CAWSSGTGHSTF.

This chain uses TRBV28 with TRBJ1-5, with TRBD1 matching 8 bases. CDR1 is MDHEN and CDR2 is SYDVKM in the germline V gene. The CDR3 extends over 15 amino acids. The ends lost 5 bases at V and 6 bases at J; junction bases unmatched: 9. CDR3 amino acids: CASSTWGQGAQPQHF. As DNA, the CDR3 is TGTGCCAGCAGTACCTGGGGGCAGGGGGCTCAGCCCCAGCATTTT. The entire variable domain, with the rest obtained from reference TRBV28 and TRBJ1-5, is as follows: DVKVTQSSRYLVKRTGEKVFLECVQDMDHENMFWYRQDPGLGLRLIYFSYDVKMKEKGDIPEGYSVSREKKERFSLILESASTNQTSMYLCASSTWGQGAQPQHFGDGTRLSIL.

The J gene is TRBJ1-4, the V gene TRBV7-9; D not certain. Germline lookup yields CDR1 SEHNR and CDR2 FQNEAQ (reference sequence). Between the trimmed V and J ends, which lost 5 bases and 6 bases, there was a span of 28 bases. The length of the CDR3 is 19 residues. The CDR3 region is CASSLSGRTNLRGYEKLFF. As DNA, the CDR3 is TGTGCCAGCAGCCTAAGCGGCAGGACGAATCTTAGAGGTTATGAAAAACTGTTTTTT.

V is TRBV6-8 and J is TRBJ2-7; TRBD1 matches at 7 bases. CDR1 and CDR2 from the germline V gene are MNHGY and SAAAGT. The trim removed 4 bases at V and 6 bases at J, leaving 12 bases unmatched. The CDR3 has 15 residues. CDR3 region: CASSSGTVPSGEQYF. The DNA for the CDR3 is TGTGCCAGCAGTTCGGGGACAGTCCCGAGCGGCGAGCAGTACTTC.

The chain has TRBV2 and TRBJ2-5, with D perhaps matching TRBD1 (6 bases). The V and J ends lost 6 bases and 1 base respectively, with 9 bases between them. The CDR3 sequence is 13 residues long. From germline, CDR1 is SNHLY and CDR2 FYNNEI. Here the CDR3 DNA reads TGTGCCAGCAGAAGGACAGCCCAAGAGACCCAGTACTTC. Encoded protein: CASRRTAQETQYF.

The chain has TRBV27 and TRBJ2-4; 8 nucleotides agree with TRBD2. V lost 5 bases and J lost 0; bases outside the gene matches: 9. The CDR3 length is 17 residues. Looked up from germline, CDR1 is MNHEY and CDR2 is SMNVEV (reference sequence). CDR3: CASSPLTSVSAKNIQYF. The DNA of the CDR3 is TGTGCCAGCAGTCCCCTGACTAGCGTCTCAGCCAAAAACATTCAGTACTTC.

The chain uses TRBV28 and TRBJ1-5; a weak D match, TRBD1 (5 bases). This CDR3 has 14 residues. Germline assignment: CDR1 MDHEN and CDR2 SYDVKM. The V and J ends lost 7 bases and 1 base respectively, with 11 bases between them. CDR3 DNA: TGTGCCAGCACCAAATCAGGGAGCAATCAGCCCCAGCATTTT. It encodes CASTKSGSNQPQHF.

The chain couples TRBV4-2 to TRBJ2-1; 9 nucleotides match TRBD2. CDR1 is LGHNA, CDR2 YNFKEQ, per germline. V shed 4 bases, J shed 7 bases, and the junction held 11 bases outside the gene matches. The CDR3 is 16 residues long. The CDR3 spells CASSREKAGGLNEQFF. The CDR3 DNA is TGTGCCAGCAGCCGAGAGAAAGCGGGAGGATTAAATGAGCAGTTCTTC.

Remarks on this clone: The sample has other DNA sequences that encode this CDR3 too. J is TRBJ2-7 and V is TRBV11-2, with D hard to call. The germline V and J ends were trimmed by 5 bases and 3 bases, with 5 bases remaining between them. This CDR3 spans 11 amino acids. Germline V lookup: CDR1 SGHAT, CDR2 FQNNGV. The CDR3 here is CASSRSYEQYF. Here the CDR3 DNA reads TGTGCCAGCAGCCGCAGCTACGAGCAGTACTTC.